Following are 7 T cell receptor beta chains from one sample sequenced in a study of blood T cell repertoires in COVID-19. Libraries were prepared by immunoSEQ multiplex PCR; TCRdb keeps only in-frame clonotypes and omits some of them. Found here are approximately 70,000 clones, about 91% of them singletons; the top ten hold approximately 4.8%. Sequencing input: peripheral blood. The receptors here all came from a woman in her fifties or sixties with active COVID-19.

The V and J genes are TRBV7-9 and TRBJ2-5; D is possibly TRBD1 (5 bases). This CDR3 region has 14 residues. Between the trimmed V and J ends, which lost 3 bases and 2 bases, there was a span of 10 bases. Germline values: CDR1 SEHNR, CDR2 FQNEAQ (reference sequence). CDR3 amino acids: CASSFGRGQETQYF. The CDR3 coding sequence is TGTGCCAGCAGCTTTGGTAGGGGTCAAGAGACCCAGTACTTC.

CDR3 nucleotides: TGTGCCAGCAGCCTGATCAACCCAAGCGGGAGAAAACGGGGTTATACCGGGGAGCTGTTTTTT. The encoded protein is CASSLINPSGRKRGYTGELFF. The rearrangement uses TRBV7-6 and TRBJ2-2; 8 bases line up with TRBD2. CDR3 length: 21 amino acids. J was trimmed by 5 bases and V by 5 bases; bases with no gene match: 25. Germline loops: CDR1 SGHVS, CDR2 FNYEAQ.

The count of this clone is one. The chain couples TRBV6-4 to TRBJ1-3; D gene unclear. The CDR3 covers 9 residues. From germline, CDR1 is MRHNA and CDR2 SNTAGT. V gave up 7 bases and J gave up 11 bases, with 6 bases separating them. The CDR3 region has the DNA TGTGCCAGCATCCCTGCCATATATTTT. Amino acid sequence: CASIPAIYF.

The rearrangement links TRBV5-1 to TRBJ1-6; 9 bases align to TRBD1. V trimming: 3 bases; J trimming: 10 bases; junction bases outside the gene matches: 5. There are 14 residues in the CDR3. Germline V CDR1 and CDR2: SGHRS, YFSETQ. CDR3 coding DNA: TGCGCCAGCAGCTGGGGACAGGGAGGGTCACCCCTCCACTTT. This translates into CASSWGQGGSPLHF.

This clone was observed a handful of times. The gene calls are TRBV6-1 and TRBJ2-1; D is perhaps TRBD2 (6 bases). The V end was cut by 1 base, the J end by 4 bases, with 11 bases between. This CDR3 contains 15 residues. Germline V gene lookup returns CDR1 MNHNS and CDR2 SASEGT. The DNA for the CDR3 is TGTGCCAGCAGTGAAGGGTGGGCGGGGTACAATGAGCAGTTCTTC. This sequence encodes CASSEGWAGYNEQFF.

V gene TRBV29-1 combines with J gene TRBJ2-5; perhaps TRBD1 as D (7 bases). Trimming stripped 4 bases from V and 2 bases from J, with 17 bases between. The CDR3 is 15 residues long. CDR1 is SQVTM and CDR2 is ANQGSEA in the germline V gene. The DNA for the CDR3 is TGCAGCGTTGTCTGGCAGGGGGGTTCTCAAGAGACCCAGTACTTC. Translating it yields CSVVWQGGSQETQYF.

The chain carries TRBV5-1 and TRBJ2-3, with D tentatively TRBD2 (5 bases). V lost 0 bases and J 2 bases, leaving 10 bases between the germline ends. In germline, CDR1 is SGHRS, CDR2 YFSETQ. CDR3 size: 15 residues. CDR3 protein: CASSLAAEPTDTQYF. In nucleotides, the CDR3 is TGCGCCAGCAGCTTGGCAGCGGAACCCACAGATACGCAGTATTTT.